This T cell receptor beta chain came from a study of blood T cell repertoires in COVID-19. Per germline, CDR1 LNHNV and CDR2 YYDKDF (reference sequence). V dropped 0 bases and J dropped 9 bases, with 8 bases sitting between them. This CDR3 is built from 13 residues. TCRdb's copy holds only in-frame clones and misses some; the assay was immunoSEQ multiplex PCR. The profile covers some 290,000 clones, with around nine tenths appearing a single time and 3.9% taken by the ten largest. Enrolled through a virtual design, the participants were between roughly 18 and 100 years of age and came from 24 US areas. Participant-reported clinical history was the basis for cohort assignment. Those designated as exposed participants met a COVID-19 case within 2 weeks before study entry.

Specimen: PBMCs or T cells enriched from blood (not recorded which). V usage is TRBV15 and J usage is TRBJ2-2; D unclear. This TCR was recovered from a woman aged 25 to 39 who had been exposed to COVID-19. The CDR3 region has the DNA TGTGCCACCAGCAGAGATCTTGGCCGGGAGCTGTTTTTT. Amino acid sequence: CATSRDLGRELFF.